The sequence of this T cell receptor (beta chain) was determined in a study of sequential checkpoint blockade in melanoma. Overall study context: First-line arms were nivolumab then ipilimumab, or the reverse, randomized 1:1. After nivolumab or ipilimumab alone, about two dozen patients had week-13 rebiopsies. Some 90 pretreatment tumor DNA samples were TCRβ immunosequenced.

Study-level results: Patients with week-13 increases in T-cell fraction and clonality benefited about 30 times more often.

This CDR3 comprises 14 residues. The germline gives CDR1 MNHGY, CDR2 SAAAGT. V lost 4 bases to trimming and J lost 7 bases, with 13 bases between them. The table lists this clone with a few counts. Antigen: not known. Profiling relied on immunoSEQ multiplex PCR, and the TCRdb table lists in-frame clones only, not all of them. The sample shows approximately 10,000 clones, about 26% of them seen only once. Documented treatment: randomized to nivolumab then ipilimumab (arm A) or the reverse (arm B). The chain employs TRBV6-8 and TRBJ2-2, with D perhaps TRBD1 (6 bases). The sample here was tumor tissue (inferred from file names), taken from a patient given nivolumab and ipilimumab in sequence. This receptor was identified in a human donor with melanoma. The CDR3 region has the DNA TGTGCCAGCAGTTTAACAGGGAGTATCGGGGAGCTGTTTTTT. Translation gives CASSLTGSIGELFF.